This T cell receptor (beta chain) was recovered during a study of T-cell memory formation after mild COVID-19. This clonotype has just a few counts. Each CDR3 protein is one row after TCRdb ran MiXCR on the 5' RACE reads. The sample comprises some 310,000 distinct CDR3 sequences, roughly 19% of which are singletons, and around 20% rests with the top ten. V trimming: 1 base; J trimming: 4 bases; junction bases outside the gene matches: 1. The germline CDR1 and CDR2 sequences are SGDLS and YYNGEE. The CDR3 runs to 14 residues. This sequence was found in a young man who had mild COVID-19 (a few samples of this study predate the infection). Cell type and time point are not known. The chain uses TRBV9 and TRBJ2-3; 9 positions match TRBD2. Sample: PBMCs or a T cell subset sorted from them (not recorded which). DNA for the CDR3: TGTGCCAGCAGCGTAAGCGGGGGGCCAGATACGCAGTATTTT. This sequence encodes CASSVSGGPDTQYF.